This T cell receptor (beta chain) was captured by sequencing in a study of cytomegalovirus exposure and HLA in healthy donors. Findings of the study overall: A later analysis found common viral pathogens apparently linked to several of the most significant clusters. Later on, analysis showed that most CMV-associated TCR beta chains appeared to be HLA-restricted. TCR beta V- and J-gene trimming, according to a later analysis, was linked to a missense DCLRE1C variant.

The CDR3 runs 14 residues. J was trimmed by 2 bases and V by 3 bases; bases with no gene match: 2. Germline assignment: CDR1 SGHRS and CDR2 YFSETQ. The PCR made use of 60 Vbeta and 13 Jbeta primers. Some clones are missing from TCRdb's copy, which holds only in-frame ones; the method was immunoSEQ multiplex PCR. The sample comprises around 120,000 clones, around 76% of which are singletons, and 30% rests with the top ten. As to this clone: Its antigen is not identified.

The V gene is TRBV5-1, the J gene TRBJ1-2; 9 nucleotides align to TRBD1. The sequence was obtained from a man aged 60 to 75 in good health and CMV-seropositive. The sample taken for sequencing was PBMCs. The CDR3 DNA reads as TGCGCCAGCAGCTGGACAGGGGAGAACTATGGCTACACCTTC. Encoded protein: CASSWTGENYGYTF.